This is a list of T cell receptor beta chains from one sample in a study of T cells after yellow fever vaccination. From the 5' RACE reads, TCRdb called clonotypes with MiXCR, one entry per CDR3 protein. The data contain hundreds of thousands of distinct CDR3 sequences, around 12% of them singletons. The sample was PBMCs, taken on the day of the yellow fever booster vaccination. These receptors originate from a young man who received the YFV17D yellow fever vaccine. The CDR3 runs from the conserved cysteine through the conserved F or W. A D gene is named only where the DNA matches it firmly. Clone size is given for some rows only: seen once, a few or many times, or a class if the clone is expanded.

J: TRBJ2-1
size: NA
V: TRBV5-1
D: TRBD2
DNA: TGCGCCAGCAGCTGGACTAGCGGGAGGGGCAATGAGCAGTTCTTC
CDR3: CASSWTSGRGNEQFF

J: TRBJ2-2
size: NA
V: TRBV6-2/TRBV6-3
D: TRBD2
DNA: TGTGCCAGCAGCCGCACGCCGAGCGGGAGGGCCTCGGCGAACACCGGGGAGCTGTTTTTT
CDR3: CASSRTPSGRASANTGELFF

J: TRBJ2-7
size: few
V: TRBV9
D: TRBD1
DNA: TGTGCCAGCAGCGTAGGTGACAGGGGGCTCGAGCAGTACTTC
CDR3: CASSVGDRGLEQYF

J: TRBJ1-6
size: NA
V: TRBV5-1
D: NA
DNA: TGCGCCAGCAGCGACGCGAGCCACCGCAAGAATAATTCACCCCTCCACTTT
CDR3: CASSDASHRKNNSPLHF

J: TRBJ2-1
size: few
V: TRBV7-9
D: TRBD2
DNA: TGTGCCAGCAGCGCCGGGACTAGCGGGAGTGATGAGCAGTTCTTC
CDR3: CASSAGTSGSDEQFF

J: TRBJ1-3
size: NA
V: TRBV7-2
D: NA
DNA: TGTGCCAGCAGCCCCATGCAGGGTAACTCTGGAAACACCATATATTTT
CDR3: CASSPMQGNSGNTIYF

J: TRBJ1-5
size: NA
V: TRBV18
D: TRBD1
DNA: TGTGCCAGCTCAGCAGGGGGAGAGGATCAGCCCCAGCATTTT
CDR3: CASSAGGEDQPQHF

J: TRBJ2-7
size: few
V: TRBV7-2
D: NA
DNA: TGTGCCAGCAGCCCGTCGAAGGGATTCTACGAGCAGTACTTC
CDR3: CASSPSKGFYEQYF

J: TRBJ1-1
size: many
V: TRBV20-1
D: NA
DNA: TGCAGTGCTAGACTAACCCGAGGGCTCTCGCACATGAACACTGAGGCTTTCTTT
CDR3: CSARLTRGLSHMNTEAFF

J: TRBJ2-3
size: few
V: TRBV27
D: NA
DNA: TGTGCCACCGAAGCAGATACGCAGTATTTT
CDR3: CATEADTQYF

J: TRBJ1-3
size: NA
V: TRBV7-2
D: NA
DNA: TGTGCCAGCAGCACCCCACTCGGAAACACCATATATTTT
CDR3: CASSTPLGNTIYF

J: TRBJ2-3
size: few
V: TRBV7-2
D: NA
DNA: TGTGCCAGCAGCTTAGCGTTCAGGGAACGCACAGATACGCAGTATTTT
CDR3: CASSLAFRERTDTQYF

J: TRBJ1-2
size: few
V: TRBV7-6
D: NA
DNA: TGTGCCAGCAGCTTAGCGCTTGGGGTCGAGTATGGCTACACCTTC
CDR3: CASSLALGVEYGYTF

J: TRBJ2-7
size: NA
V: TRBV30
D: TRBD1
DNA: TGTGCCTGGCTCAGACCGGGACAGGACCTCGGGGAGCAGTACTTC
CDR3: CAWLRPGQDLGEQYF

J: TRBJ2-7
size: many
V: TRBV12-3/TRBV12-4
D: TRBD2
DNA: TGTGCCAGCAGTTTAGCGTCTAGCGGGGGCTACGAGCAGTACTTC
CDR3: CASSLASSGGYEQYF

J: TRBJ2-7
size: NA
V: TRBV3-1
D: NA
DNA: TGTGCCAGCGGTAGGGAGGTCCCCTACGAGCAGTACTTC
CDR3: CASGREVPYEQYF

J: TRBJ2-1
size: few
V: TRBV4-3
D: NA
DNA: TGCGCCAGCAGCCAAGAAGGGCCGCCTTTTGACAACAATGAGCAGTTCTTC
CDR3: CASSQEGPPFDNNEQFF

J: TRBJ2-1
size: few
V: TRBV11-2
D: NA
DNA: TGTGCCAGCAGCTTAGTGCGGGACTCTGTCCTCTTC
CDR3: CASSLVRDSVLF

J: TRBJ2-1
size: NA
V: TRBV6-1
D: NA
DNA: TGTGCCAGCAGCCCACACAGGGTCCGAAATGAGCAGTTCTTC
CDR3: CASSPHRVRNEQFF

J: TRBJ2-3
size: few
V: TRBV30
D: NA
DNA: TGTGCCTGGATGGCTAGCACGCAGTATTTT
CDR3: CAWMASTQYF

J: TRBJ2-5
size: few
V: TRBV24-1
D: NA
DNA: TGTGCCACCAGTGATTTGCATCAAAAGGGACCAGAGACCCAGTACTTC
CDR3: CATSDLHQKGPETQYF

J: TRBJ1-4
size: few
V: TRBV4-2
D: NA
DNA: TGTGCCAGCAGCCGTTTCGCCGCAGGGACTAATGAAAAACTGTTTTTT
CDR3: CASSRFAAGTNEKLFF

J: TRBJ2-7
size: NA
V: TRBV20-1
D: NA
DNA: TGCAGTGCTAGTAAAACCGCGCGAGACGAGCAGTACTTC
CDR3: CSASKTARDEQYF

J: TRBJ2-3
size: many
V: TRBV7-2
D: TRBD2
DNA: TGTGCCAGCAGCAACGGACTAGCGGAGGGTACGCAGTATTTT
CDR3: CASSNGLAEGTQYF

J: TRBJ2-1
size: few
V: TRBV15
D: TRBD1
DNA: TGTGCCACCAGCGACCGGGACAGGGGACGGGATGAGCAGTTCTTC
CDR3: CATSDRDRGRDEQFF

J: TRBJ2-3
size: many
V: TRBV7-2
D: NA
DNA: TGTGCCAGCAGCTTAGGGTCTGGCGGGAAAACAGATACGCAGTATTTT
CDR3: CASSLGSGGKTDTQYF

J: TRBJ1-3
size: NA
V: TRBV9
D: NA
DNA: TGTGCCAGCAGCGTAGCCCCGAAGGAGTCTGGAAACACCATATATTTT
CDR3: CASSVAPKESGNTIYF

J: TRBJ2-5
size: NA
V: TRBV12-3/TRBV12-4
D: NA
DNA: TGTGCCAGCAGTTTTGAATGGGAAGAGACCCAGTACTTC
CDR3: CASSFEWEETQYF

J: TRBJ2-3
size: few
V: TRBV12-3/TRBV12-4
D: TRBD2
DNA: TGTGCCAGCAGTTTCTATACCCTAGCGGGAGACACAGATACGCAGTATTTT
CDR3: CASSFYTLAGDTDTQYF

J: TRBJ2-2
size: few
V: TRBV7-3
D: TRBD2
DNA: TGTGCCAGCAGCTCAAGCGGGAGCGGCCTCACCGGGGAGCTGTTTTTT
CDR3: CASSSSGSGLTGELFF

J: TRBJ1-1
size: few
V: TRBV7-9
D: NA
DNA: TGTGCCAGCAGCCAATATCTTGACAGAGACGAAGCTTTCTTT
CDR3: CASSQYLDRDEAFF

J: TRBJ1-2
size: few
V: TRBV20-1
D: NA
DNA: TGCAGCGCTAGAGTCGGTGCCAGTAACTATGGCTACACCTTC
CDR3: CSARVGASNYGYTF

J: TRBJ2-6
size: few
V: TRBV3-1
D: NA
DNA: TGTGCCAGCAGCCCTCCCCCCCACTCTGGGGCCAACGTCCTGACTTTC
CDR3: CASSPPPHSGANVLTF

J: TRBJ2-5
size: few
V: TRBV2
D: NA
DNA: TGTGCCAGCACTCCGACGAGAGAAGAGACCCAGTACTTC
CDR3: CASTPTREETQYF

J: TRBJ1-5
size: NA
V: TRBV28
D: NA
DNA: TGTGCCAGCATGATTAGTCTACCTAATCAGCCCCAGCATTTT
CDR3: CASMISLPNQPQHF

J: TRBJ2-7
size: few
V: TRBV7-9
D: TRBD2
DNA: TGTGCCAGCTGCCCCCCACTAGCGGGAGATGACGAGCAGTACTTC
CDR3: CASCPPLAGDDEQYF

J: TRBJ2-7
size: NA
V: TRBV28
D: TRBD1
DNA: TGTGCCAGCAGTTTGACAGGGACCCCGGCCAACGAGCAGTACTTC
CDR3: CASSLTGTPANEQYF

J: TRBJ1-5
size: NA
V: TRBV18
D: NA
DNA: TGTGCCAGCTCACCCGGGGGTCAGGGGAATCAGCCCCAGCATTTT
CDR3: CASSPGGQGNQPQHF

J: TRBJ2-5
size: NA
V: TRBV5-4
D: TRBD2
DNA: TGTGCCAGCAGCTGGGGACTAGACCCGGGGACCCAGTACTTC
CDR3: CASSWGLDPGTQYF

J: TRBJ1-6
size: many
V: TRBV4-3
D: TRBD1
DNA: TGCGCCAGCAGCCAAGTGCTGACAGGGATCCATAATTCACCCCTCCACTTT
CDR3: CASSQVLTGIHNSPLHF

J: TRBJ2-6
size: NA
V: TRBV4-3
D: NA
DNA: TGCGCCAGCAGTTACCGGGACGGAAGCTCTGGGGCCAACGTCCTGACTTTC
CDR3: CASSYRDGSSGANVLTF

J: TRBJ2-3
size: few
V: TRBV20-1
D: NA
DNA: TGCAGTGCCCCGCCCAGCGGGAGCACAGATACGCAGTATTTT
CDR3: CSAPPSGSTDTQYF

J: TRBJ2-7
size: NA
V: TRBV29-1
D: NA
DNA: TGCAGCGCTCACGACGGGAGAACTTACGAGCAGTACTTC
CDR3: CSAHDGRTYEQYF

J: TRBJ2-5
size: NA
V: TRBV7-6
D: NA
DNA: TGTGCCAGCAGCTTCGAATCCGCGGTGGCGACCCAGTACTTC
CDR3: CASSFESAVATQYF

J: TRBJ2-5
size: few
V: TRBV18
D: NA
DNA: TGTGCCAGCTCATCTCCTCAAGAGACCCAGTACTTC
CDR3: CASSSPQETQYF